This T cell receptor (beta chain) was captured by sequencing in a study of T-cell memory formation after mild COVID-19. This clonotype was found a few times. Its antigen is still unknown. Sample barcodes and UMIs were carried by the TCR alpha and TCR beta cDNA libraries that 5'RACE generated with constant-segment primers. TCRdb ran MiXCR on the 5' RACE reads and lists one entry per CDR3 protein. The data show hundreds of thousands of distinct CDR3 sequences, about a fifth seen once. Findings and caveats of the study: The CD4+ clones that contracted clustered mainly within CM and EM, and the CD8+ clones concentrated in EMRA. Certain responding clones were present in pre-infection memory, suggesting participation of cross-reactive memory.

The sample consisted of PBMCs or a T cell subset sorted from them (not recorded which). The TCR sequence derives from an adult woman who had mild COVID-19 (a few samples of this study predate the infection). Cell type and time point are not known.

The CDR3 DNA reads as TGTGCCATCAGTGACCTCAGACTAGCGGGAGGCCTCAATGAGCAGTTCTTC. Amino acid sequence: CAISDLRLAGGLNEQFF. This chain links TRBV10-3 with TRBJ2-1, with TRBD2 identical over 13 bases. Unmatched junction bases numbered 8, after V lost 3 bases and J lost 6 bases. Germline lookup yields CDR1 ENHRY and CDR2 SYGVKD. The CDR3 has 17 residues.